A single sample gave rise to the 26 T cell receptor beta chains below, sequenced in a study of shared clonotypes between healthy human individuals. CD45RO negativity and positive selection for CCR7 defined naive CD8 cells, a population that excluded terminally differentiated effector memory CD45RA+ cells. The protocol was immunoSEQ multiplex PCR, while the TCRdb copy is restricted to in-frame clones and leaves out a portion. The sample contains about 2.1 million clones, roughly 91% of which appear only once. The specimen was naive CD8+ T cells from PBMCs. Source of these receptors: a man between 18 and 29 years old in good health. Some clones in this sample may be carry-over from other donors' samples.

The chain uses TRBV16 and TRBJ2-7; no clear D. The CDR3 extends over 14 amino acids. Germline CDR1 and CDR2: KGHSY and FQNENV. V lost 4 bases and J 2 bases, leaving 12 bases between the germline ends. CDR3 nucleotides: TGTGCCAGCAGCCTTAACCACGGAACCTACGAGCAGTACTTC. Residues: CASSLNHGTYEQYF.

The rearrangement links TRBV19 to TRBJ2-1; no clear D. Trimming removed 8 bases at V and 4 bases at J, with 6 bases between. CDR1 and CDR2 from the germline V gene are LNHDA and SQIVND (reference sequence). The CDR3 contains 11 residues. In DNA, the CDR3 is TGTGCCAGTGCCGGGTACAATGAGCAGTTCTTC. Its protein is CASAGYNEQFF.

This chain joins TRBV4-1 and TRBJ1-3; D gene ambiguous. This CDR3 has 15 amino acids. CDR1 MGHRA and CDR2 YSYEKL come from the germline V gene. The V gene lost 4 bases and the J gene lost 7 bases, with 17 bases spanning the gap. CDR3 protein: CASSPTRGAANTIYF. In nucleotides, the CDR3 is TGCGCCAGCAGCCCAACACGGGGAGCAGCGAACACCATATATTTT.

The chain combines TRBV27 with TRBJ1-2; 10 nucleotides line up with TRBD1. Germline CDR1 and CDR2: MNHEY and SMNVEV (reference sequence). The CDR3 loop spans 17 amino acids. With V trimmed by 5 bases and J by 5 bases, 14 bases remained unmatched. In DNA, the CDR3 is TGTGCCAGCAGTCCCGGCGTGACAGGGGGCAGATCATATGGCTACACCTTC. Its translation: CASSPGVTGGRSYGYTF.

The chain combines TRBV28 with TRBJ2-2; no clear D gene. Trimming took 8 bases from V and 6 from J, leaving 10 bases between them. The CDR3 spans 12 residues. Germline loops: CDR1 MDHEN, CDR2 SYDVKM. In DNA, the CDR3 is TGTGCCAGCTCGGCTCCTCCCGGGGAGCTGTTTTTT. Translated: CASSAPPGELFF.

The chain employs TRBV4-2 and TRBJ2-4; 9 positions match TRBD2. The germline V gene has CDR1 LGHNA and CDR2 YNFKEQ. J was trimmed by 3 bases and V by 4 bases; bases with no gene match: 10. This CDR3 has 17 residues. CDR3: CASSPRGSGSGKNIQYF. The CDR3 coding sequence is TGTGCCAGCAGCCCCCGAGGTAGCGGGAGCGGCAAAAACATTCAGTACTTC.

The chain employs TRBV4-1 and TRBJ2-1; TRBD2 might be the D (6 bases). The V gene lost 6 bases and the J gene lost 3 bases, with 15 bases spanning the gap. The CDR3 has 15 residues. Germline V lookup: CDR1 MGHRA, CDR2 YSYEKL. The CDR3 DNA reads TGCGCCAGCAGTCATAGCGGAGGAGGCTACAATGAGCAGTTCTTC. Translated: CASSHSGGGYNEQFF.

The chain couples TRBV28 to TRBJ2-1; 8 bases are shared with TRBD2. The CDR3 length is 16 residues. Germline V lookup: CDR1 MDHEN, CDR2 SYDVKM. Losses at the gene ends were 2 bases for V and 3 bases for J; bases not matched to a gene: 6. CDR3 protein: CASSLTASGFYNEQFF. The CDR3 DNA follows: TGTGCCAGCAGTTTAACGGCTAGCGGGTTCTACAATGAGCAGTTCTTC.

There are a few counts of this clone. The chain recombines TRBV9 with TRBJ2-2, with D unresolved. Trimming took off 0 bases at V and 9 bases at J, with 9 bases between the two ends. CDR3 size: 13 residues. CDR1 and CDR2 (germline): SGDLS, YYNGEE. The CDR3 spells CASSVVEGRELFF. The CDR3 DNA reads TGTGCCAGCAGCGTAGTGGAAGGGCGGGAGCTGTTTTTT.

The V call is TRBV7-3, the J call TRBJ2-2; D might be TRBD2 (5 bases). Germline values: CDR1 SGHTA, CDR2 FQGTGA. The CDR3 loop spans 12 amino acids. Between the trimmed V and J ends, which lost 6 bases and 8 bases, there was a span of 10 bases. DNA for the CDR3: TGTGCCAGCAGAAGCCGGAGGGGGGAGCTGTTTTTT. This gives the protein CASRSRRGELFF.

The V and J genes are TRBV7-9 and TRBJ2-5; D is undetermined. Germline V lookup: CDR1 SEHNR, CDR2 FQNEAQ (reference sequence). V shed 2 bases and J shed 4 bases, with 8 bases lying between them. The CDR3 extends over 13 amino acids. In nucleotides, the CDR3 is TGTGCCAGCAGCTTAAGCCCAATAGAGACCCAGTACTTC. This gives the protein CASSLSPIETQYF.

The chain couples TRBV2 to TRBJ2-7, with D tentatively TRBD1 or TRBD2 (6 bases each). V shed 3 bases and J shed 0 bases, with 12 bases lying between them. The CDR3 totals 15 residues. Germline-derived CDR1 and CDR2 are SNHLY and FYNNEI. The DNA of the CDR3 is TGTGCCAGCAGTGATGGGGGGCGGATCTCCTACGAGCAGTACTTC. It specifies CASSDGGRISYEQYF.

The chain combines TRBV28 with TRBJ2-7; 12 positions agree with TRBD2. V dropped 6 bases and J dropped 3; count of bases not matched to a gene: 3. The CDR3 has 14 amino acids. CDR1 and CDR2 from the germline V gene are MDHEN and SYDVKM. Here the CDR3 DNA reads TGTGCCAGCAGCCCTAGCGGGAGGGACTACGAGCAGTACTTC. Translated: CASSPSGRDYEQYF.

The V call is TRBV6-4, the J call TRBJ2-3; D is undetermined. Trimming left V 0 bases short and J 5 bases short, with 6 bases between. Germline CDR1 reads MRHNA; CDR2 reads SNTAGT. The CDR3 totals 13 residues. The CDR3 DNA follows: TGTGCCAGCAGTGACTCTTGGGGAGATACGCAGTATTTT. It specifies CASSDSWGDTQYF.

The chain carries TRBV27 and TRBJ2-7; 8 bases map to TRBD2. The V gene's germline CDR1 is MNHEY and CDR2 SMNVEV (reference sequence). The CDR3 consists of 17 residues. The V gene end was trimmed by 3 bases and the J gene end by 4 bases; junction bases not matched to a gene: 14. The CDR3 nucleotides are TGTGCCAGCAGTTTCCTTGGGCCGGGACTAGTAGCATACGAGCAGTACTTC. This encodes CASSFLGPGLVAYEQYF.

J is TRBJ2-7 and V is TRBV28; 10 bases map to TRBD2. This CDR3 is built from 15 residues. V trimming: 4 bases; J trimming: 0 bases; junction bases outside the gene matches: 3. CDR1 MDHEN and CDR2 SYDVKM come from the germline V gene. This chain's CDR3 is CASSSQREGSYEQYF. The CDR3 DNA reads TGTGCCAGCAGTTCCCAGCGGGAGGGCTCCTACGAGCAGTACTTC. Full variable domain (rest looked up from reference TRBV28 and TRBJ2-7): DVKVTQSSRYLVKRTGEKVFLECVQDMDHENMFWYRQDPGLGLRLIYFSYDVKMKEKGDIPEGYSVSREKKERFSLILESASTNQTSMYLCASSSQREGSYEQYFGPGTRLTVT.

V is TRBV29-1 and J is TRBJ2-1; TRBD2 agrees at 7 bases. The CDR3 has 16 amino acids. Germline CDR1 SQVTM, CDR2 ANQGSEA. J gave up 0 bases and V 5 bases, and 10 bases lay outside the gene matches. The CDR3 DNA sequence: TGCAGCGTTCCCCCTTTTAGCGGGCCCTCCTACAATGAGCAGTTCTTC. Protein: CSVPPFSGPSYNEQFF.

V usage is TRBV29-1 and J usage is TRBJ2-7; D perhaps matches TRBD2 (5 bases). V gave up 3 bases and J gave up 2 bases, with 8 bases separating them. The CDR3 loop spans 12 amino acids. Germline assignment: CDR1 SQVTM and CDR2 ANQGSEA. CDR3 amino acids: CSVESEAYEQYF. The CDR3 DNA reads TGCAGCGTTGAGTCGGAGGCCTACGAGCAGTACTTC.

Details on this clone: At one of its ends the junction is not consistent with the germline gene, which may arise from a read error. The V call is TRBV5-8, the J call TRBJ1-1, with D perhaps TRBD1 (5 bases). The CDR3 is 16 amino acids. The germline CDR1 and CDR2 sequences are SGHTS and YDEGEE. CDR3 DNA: TGCGCCAGCAGCCAGGATTGGGGAGGGGTGAACACTGAAGCTTTCTTT. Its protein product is CASSQDWGGVNTEAFF. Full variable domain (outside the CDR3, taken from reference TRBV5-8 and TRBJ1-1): EAGVTQSPTHLIKTRGQQATLRCSPISGHTSVYWYQQALGLGLQFLLWYDEGEERNRGNFPPRFSGRQFPNYSSELNVNALELEDSALYLCASSQDWGGVNTEAFFGQGTRLTVV.

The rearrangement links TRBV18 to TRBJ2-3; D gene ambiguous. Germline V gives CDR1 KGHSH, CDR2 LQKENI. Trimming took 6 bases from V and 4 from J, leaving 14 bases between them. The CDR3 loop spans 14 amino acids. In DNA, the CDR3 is TGTGCCAGCTCTCCCTCCCGAAGCGCAGATACGCAGTATTTT. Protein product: CASSPSRSADTQYF. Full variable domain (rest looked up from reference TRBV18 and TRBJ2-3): NAGVMQNPRHLVRRRGQEARLRCSPMKGHSHVYWYRQLPEEGLKFMVYLQKENIIDESGMPKERFSAEFPKEGPSILRIQQVVRGDSAAYFCASSPSRSADTQYFGPGTRLTVL.

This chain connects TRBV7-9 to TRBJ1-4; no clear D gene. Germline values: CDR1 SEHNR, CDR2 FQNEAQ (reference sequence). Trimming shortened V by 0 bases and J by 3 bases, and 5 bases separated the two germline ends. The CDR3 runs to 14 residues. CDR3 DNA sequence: TGTGCCAGCAGCTTAGCTTCGTCTAATGAAAAACTGTTTTTT. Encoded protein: CASSLASSNEKLFF.

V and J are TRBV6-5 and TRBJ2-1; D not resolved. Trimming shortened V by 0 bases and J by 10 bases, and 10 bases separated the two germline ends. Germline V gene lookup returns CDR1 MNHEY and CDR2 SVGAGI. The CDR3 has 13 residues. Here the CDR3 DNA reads TGTGCCAGCAGTTACTCAGTTCGGGTGGAGCAGTTCTTC. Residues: CASSYSVRVEQFF.

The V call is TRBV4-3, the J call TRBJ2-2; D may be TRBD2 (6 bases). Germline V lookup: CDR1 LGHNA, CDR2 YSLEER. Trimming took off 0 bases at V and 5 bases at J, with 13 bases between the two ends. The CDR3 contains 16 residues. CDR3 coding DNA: TGCGCCAGCAGCCAAGATGGCGGGGCGGGGACCGGGGAGCTGTTTTTT. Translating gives CASSQDGGAGTGELFF.

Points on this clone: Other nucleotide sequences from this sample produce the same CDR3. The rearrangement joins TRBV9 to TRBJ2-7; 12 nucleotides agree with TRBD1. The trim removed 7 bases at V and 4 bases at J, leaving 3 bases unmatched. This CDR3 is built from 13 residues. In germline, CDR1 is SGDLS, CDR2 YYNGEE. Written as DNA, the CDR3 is TGTGCCAGCTCGGGACAGGGGGCTTACGAGCAGTACTTC. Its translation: CASSGQGAYEQYF.

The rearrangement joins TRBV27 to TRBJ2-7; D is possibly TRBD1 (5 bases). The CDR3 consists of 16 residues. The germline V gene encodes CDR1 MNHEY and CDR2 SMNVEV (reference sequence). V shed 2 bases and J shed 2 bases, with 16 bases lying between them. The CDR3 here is CASSLIMGQEPYEQYF. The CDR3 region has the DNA TGTGCCAGCAGTTTAATTATGGGGCAGGAGCCCTACGAGCAGTACTTC.

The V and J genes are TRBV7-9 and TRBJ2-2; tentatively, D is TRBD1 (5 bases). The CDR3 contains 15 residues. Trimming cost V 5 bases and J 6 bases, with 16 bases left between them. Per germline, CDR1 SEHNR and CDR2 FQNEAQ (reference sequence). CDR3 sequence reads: CASSHPSRVAGELFF. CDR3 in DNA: TGTGCCAGCAGCCACCCCTCCAGGGTTGCCGGGGAGCTGTTTTTT. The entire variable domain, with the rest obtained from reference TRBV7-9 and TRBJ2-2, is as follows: DTGVSQNPRHKITKRGQNVTFRCDPISEHNRLYWYRQTLGQGPEFLTYFQNEAQLEKSRLLSDRFSAERPKGSFSTLEIQRTEQGDSAMYLCASSHPSRVAGELFFGEGSRLTVL.